This T cell receptor (beta chain) came from a study of T-cell memory formation after mild COVID-19 (dated by TCRdb to the early 2020s). For context, the study as a whole: TCR sequence clusters from the two donors were found to be largely donor specific. Longitudinal TCRalpha and TCRbeta repertoire sequencing tracked T-cell clones expanding and contracting after mild COVID-19 in two donors. The cohort comprised two young, previously healthy adult volunteers, one female and one male. The full study reports these points: Some responding clones were found in pre-infection memory, which suggests that pre-existing cross-reactive memory T cells took part in the SARS-CoV-2 response. Whether the second-wave clones peaking on day 37 were SARS-CoV-2 specific was not confirmed. Clones contracting from day 15 to 85 had balanced CD4/CD8 phenotypes, while a second wave expanding from day 15 to 37 was biased towards CD4+. Only a couple of mild cases were covered by the study, and larger cohorts that include severe cases with pre-infection samples were considered necessary. Contracting CD4+ clones were located mainly in the CM and EM memory subsets, whereas CD8+ clones were found to be enriched in EMRA.

The germline V gene (reference sequence) specifies LGHDT as CDR1 and YNNKEL as CDR2. Trimming leaves V shorter by 2 bases and J shorter by 5 bases, with the junction holding 2 bases beyond the gene matches. The CDR3 has 14 amino acids, counting the end cysteine and phenylalanine. Here the CDR3 DNA is all that survives: 42 bases in frame from base 1. Sequencing relied on an Illumina NovaSeq 6000. Using 5'RACE with constant-segment primers, TCRalpha and TCRbeta cDNA libraries were constructed, with sample barcodes and unique molecular identifiers added in the process. Trizol reagent was used to extract RNA from every sample. Libraries were amplified in two PCR steps, with a second sample barcode and Illumina TruSeq adapters added in the second step. Sequencing of libraries was performed on an Illumina NovaSeq with 2 x 150 bp paired-end reads. The source study handled its data this way. The reads were demultiplexed and collapsed into UMI-guided consensus sequences using migec v1.2.7. Using mixcr v2.1.11, UMI consensuses were aligned to TRA and TRB V and J templates and then assembled into clonotypes. A clonotype was counted as expanded or contracted only when both edgeR and NoisET called the clonotype significant, with the noise models trained on biological replicates. For edgeR calls, the thresholds were a false discovery rate-adjusted p below 0.01 and a log2 fold-change of 1. As an exploratory analysis of dynamics, PCA with hierarchical clustering was applied to max-normalized trajectories of the 1000 most abundant clonotypes. Separately sequenced CD4+ and CD8+ repertoires were used to assign the CD4 or CD8 phenotype of responding clones. TCRdb trimmed the raw reads at Q25, called clones with MiXCR and kept productive beta chains. Each entry merges the rows of one CDR3 protein and shows their most common DNA and genes. The V and J calls were determined by TCRdb, not by the authors. The sample table lists 300,000 to 400,000 distinct CDR3 sequences, more than 20% of them with a count of one. Of the sample, around 12% is held by the ten largest clones.

Ficoll-Paque density gradient centrifugation was used to isolate PBMCs. For this clonotype: There is no known antigen for this receptor. No qualities accompany the bases; no much larger clone lies one base away.

Sequencing was carried out using PBMCs or a T cell subset sorted from them (not recorded which). The TCR comes from an adult woman who had mild COVID-19 (a few samples of this study predate the infection). The sample titles of this study are shuffled in the database, so cell type and time point are left out; the donor was told from shared clones. The rearrangement joined TRBV3-1 to TRBJ1-5, and TRBD1 matches 8 of the central bases. The CDR3 here reads CASSQTGGDQPQHF. The DNA reads TGTGCCAGCAGCCAAACAGGGGGAGATCAGCCCCAGCATTTT.